This T cell receptor beta chain was profiled in a study of patients and donors after allogeneic stem cell transplantation. Via MiXCR, TCRdb re-called the RT-PCR reads, giving one row per CDR3 protein. Counted here are fewer than 75,000 distinct CDR3 sequences, 10% to 15% occurring once; the ten biggest clones make up around 30%. Per germline, CDR1 SGHRS and CDR2 YFSETQ. The CDR3 is made up of 15 amino acids. Trimming removed 6 bases from V and 1 base from J; junction bases left unmatched: 6. The TCR comes from a human donor who was either an allogeneic HSCT recipient or a stem cell or donor lymphocyte infusion donor (not recorded which). It is not recorded whose cells these are; they may come from a transplant donor. The material sequenced was blood, either unsorted or a sorted T cell fraction (not recorded which). The chain links TRBV5-1 to TRBJ2-1; TRBD2 agrees at 8 bases. This chain's CDR3 is CASTQAGESYNEQFF. DNA of the CDR3: TGCGCCAGCACCCAAGCGGGAGAGTCCTACAATGAGCAGTTCTTC.